This TCR beta chain was profiled in a study of shared clonotypes between healthy human individuals (dated by TCRdb to about 2020). With respect to the entire study: A couple of women and a few men aged 18 to 49 years were included in the cohort. Per donor, three plates each were used for CD4 naive and CD4 memory, two for CD8 naive, and one for CD8 memory. Blood TCR repertoires of about 5 healthy adults were deeply sequenced to estimate repertoire size and the extent of clonotype sharing between individuals. To increase sequencing depth and limit assay-specific biases, TCR repertoire library preparation and sequencing were carried out by different laboratories using diverse techniques. Each donor's leukapheresis produced roughly between roughly 0.85 and 10 billion PBMCs. Findings and caveats that apply to the study as a whole: Sampling was restricted to blood, and TCR repertoires in tissues likely differ from the TCR repertoires found in blood. Naive subsets generally had larger estimated clonotype richness than memory subsets did. Because the study included a small number of donors, the genetic and exposure-history diversity represented was limited. Pairwise subsampling led to the expectation that sequencing depth would affect the degree of clonotype sharing among donors. Clonotypes shared by all four sorted-subset donors showed higher generation probabilities than non-shared clonotypes. When a handful of donors were compared, the shared fraction of clonotypes was about 5% for naive CD4, 3% to 4% for naive CD8, more than 2% for memory CD4, and 0.4% for memory CD8. Incomplete sequencing was indicated by rarefaction of sorted-subset datasets, despite the large sequencing depth.

From cysteine to phenylalanine, the CDR3 is 12 amino acids long. The kept DNA is CDR3 alone, 36 bases in frame from the first base. V gives up 2 bases and J gives up 7 bases, and the segment between their germline ends measures 6 bases. CDR1 and CDR2, looked up from the germline V gene, are MDHEN and SYDVKM. The donors were healthy, HIV-negative adults who had no recently reported acute infections or vaccinations. Every donor was a Caucasian adult residing in Nashville, Tennessee, USA. Magnetic negative selection was used to enrich CD4+ T cells, after which naive cells were positively selected on CD45RA and the negative fraction became the memory subset. Blood was obtained by leukapheresis, after which PBMCs were separated by Ficoll-Histopaque density gradient centrifugation and cryopreserved in liquid nitrogen vapor phase. Analytical flow cytometry was used to check the purity and quantity of every magnetically sorted T cell population. From each sorted fraction, genomic DNA was isolated and quantified by UV absorbance on a Nanodrop 2000c.

Using the deep immunoSEQ assay, TCR CDR3 regions were amplified from genomic DNA by multiplex PCR. Extracted genomic DNA from each cell subset was spread evenly across all wells of several immunoSEQ 96-well plates, with each plate serving as a replicate. Each replicate PCR for sorted subsets received roughly 0.2 ug genomic DNA, equal to 28,000 or so T cell genomes. The purified libraries were quantified using a Qubit 3.0 fluorometer, sized with a Bioanalyzer 2100, and then quantified again using the KAPA Library Quantification kit. Every immunoSEQ 96-well plate was sequenced on a dedicated single-read 150-cycle Illumina NextSeq 550 flow cell. The original methods were these. Because the immunoSEQ output held only junctional sequences and lacked quality scores, the filtering could not match the filtering applied to full-length reads. Sequences were annotated with PyIR, a Python wrapper for IgBLAST v1.9, using IMGT germline references to assign V/J genes and CDR3. Reads were removed for weak V/J assignments (E-value above 1e-6), missing CDR3, stop codons, out-of-frame junctions, or ambiguous translated residues. A V3J clonotype was defined by an identical inferred V gene, J gene, and CDR3 amino acid sequence. Percentage overlap between repertoires was calculated by dividing the number of shared unique clonotypes by the size of the smaller repertoire. Richness of each repertoire was evaluated using RTK rarefaction, the Chao1 estimator, and Recon v2.1 estimates of unobserved clonotypes. OLGA was used to compute generation probabilities for all TCRbeta clonotypes that the gDNA method yielded from a handful of donors. As stored in TCRdb, this immuneACCESS dataset retains in-frame rearrangements with V and J assigned. A fraction of the clones does not appear; measured against another copy, unresolved V genes explain less than half of the discrepancy, and the remainder lacks a known reason. V, J and clone size reflect that table, while D and trimming were determined from the DNA. Recorded for this sample are 850,000 to 1,200,000 clones; approximately 68% of them occurred a single time. The ten largest make up over 1.3% of the sample.

As regards this clone: It has no known antigen specificity. Base qualities are not provided; no much larger clone lies one nucleotide away. Other DNA sequences in the sample encode the same CDR3.

The sample comprised memory CD4+ T cells sorted from blood. The cell subset or site label here, explained by the study, means: CD45RA-negative fraction. This sequence originates from a young man in good health. The chain employs TRBV28 and TRBJ2-1; possibly the D gene is TRBD2, per 5 matching bases. The CDR3 region has the sequence CASSLRRNEQFF. The DNA is as follows: TGTGCCAGCAGTTTACGGAGGAATGAGCAGTTCTTC.